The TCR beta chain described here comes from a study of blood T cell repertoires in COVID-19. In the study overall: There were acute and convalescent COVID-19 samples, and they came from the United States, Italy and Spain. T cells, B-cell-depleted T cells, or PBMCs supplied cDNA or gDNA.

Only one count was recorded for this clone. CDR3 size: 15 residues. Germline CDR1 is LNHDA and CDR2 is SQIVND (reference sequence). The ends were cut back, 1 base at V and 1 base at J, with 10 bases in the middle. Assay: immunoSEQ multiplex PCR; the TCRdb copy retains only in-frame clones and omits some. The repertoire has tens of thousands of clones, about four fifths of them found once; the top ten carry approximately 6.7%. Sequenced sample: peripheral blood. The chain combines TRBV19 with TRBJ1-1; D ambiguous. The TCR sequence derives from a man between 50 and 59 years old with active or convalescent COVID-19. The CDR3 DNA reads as TGTGCCAGTAGTATAGCTGGGCTCACGAACACTGAAGCTTTCTTT. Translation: CASSIAGLTNTEAFF. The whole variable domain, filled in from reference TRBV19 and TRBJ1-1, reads DGGITQSPKYLFRKEGQNVTLSCEQNLNHDAMYWYRQDPGQGLRLIYYSQIVNDFQKGDIAEGYSVSREKKESFPLTVTSAQKNPTAFYLCASSIAGLTNTEAFFGQGTRLTVV.